What follows describes a single T cell receptor (beta chain). This sample was included in a study of cytomegalovirus exposure and HLA in healthy donors. V shed 3 bases and J shed 8 bases, with 13 bases lying between them. The CDR3 spans 14 residues. CDR1 SEHNR and CDR2 FQNEAQ come from the germline V gene (reference sequence). The PCR ran on 60 Vbeta and 13 Jbeta primers. The table came from immunoSEQ multiplex PCR; TCRdb's copy has only in-frame clones and leaves some out. Among 220,000 or so clones listed, 75% were seen once. This sequence was found in a young woman in good health and CMV-seronegative. This chain joins TRBV7-9 and TRBJ1-4, with TRBD1 as a possible D gene (6 bases). Sequencing was performed on PBMCs. The DNA for the CDR3 is TGTGCCAGCAGCTTTGGGGGGGCAAGAGAAAAACTGTTTTTT. Translating gives CASSFGGAREKLFF.